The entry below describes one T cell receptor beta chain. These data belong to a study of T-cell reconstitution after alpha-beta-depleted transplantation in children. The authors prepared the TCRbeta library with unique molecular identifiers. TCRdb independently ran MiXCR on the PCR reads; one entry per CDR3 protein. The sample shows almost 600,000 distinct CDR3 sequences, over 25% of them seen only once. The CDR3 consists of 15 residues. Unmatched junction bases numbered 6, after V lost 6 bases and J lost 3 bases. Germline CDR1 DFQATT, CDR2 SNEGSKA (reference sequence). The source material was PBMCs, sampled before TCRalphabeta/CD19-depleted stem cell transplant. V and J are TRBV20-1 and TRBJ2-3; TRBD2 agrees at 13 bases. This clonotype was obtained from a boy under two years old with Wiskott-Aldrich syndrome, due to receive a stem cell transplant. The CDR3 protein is CSAPRTSGRTDTQYF. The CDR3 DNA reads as TGCAGTGCGCCCAGGACTAGCGGGAGAACAGATACGCAGTATTTT.